The clone carrying this T cell receptor (beta chain) appeared a few times. The antigen remains undetermined. These data originate in a study of CD8+CD57+ T cells in acquired aplastic anemia. On the study more broadly: Across the sorted CD4+ and CD8+ cells, DNA amounts averaged about 3 ug. Broader study findings: Statistical testing detected no significant gap in CD8+ Simpson's diversity between patients and controls. A set of more than 25 CD8+ CDR3 sequences was shared between patients and controls, and these sequences appeared highly expressed in patients.

Selection for sequencing was limited to patients who had shown CD8+CD57+ cell expansion by flow cytometry. Every patient had severe acquired aplastic anemia. Genomic DNA, the template, was used for profiling of the TCR beta VDJ and CDR3. One entry per CDR3 protein results from TCRdb running MiXCR on the reads. The sample lists around 430,000 distinct CDR3 sequences, about a third seen once, with 0.82% in the top ten. CDR1 DFQATT and CDR2 SNEGSKA come from the germline V gene (reference sequence). The CDR3 covers 15 residues. Trimming pared 3 bases from V and 4 bases from J, leaving 18 bases between. The sequence derives from a human donor with aplastic anemia. V gene TRBV20-1 combines with J gene TRBJ2-5; D is uncertain. The sample comprised sorted CD4+, CD8+, or CD8+CD57+ T cells (not recorded which) from PBMCs. The CDR3 reads CSASQSRLPLETQYF. The DNA of the CDR3 is TGCAGTGCTAGCCAGTCCAGGTTACCCCTAGAGACCCAGTACTTC.